What follows describes a single TCR beta chain. This sample is part of a study of cytomegalovirus exposure and HLA in healthy donors. Across the whole study: Early released data comprised about 90 million unique TCRs from HLA-typed donors.

The PCR contained 60 Vbeta and 13 Jbeta primers. TCRdb's table, derived via immunoSEQ multiplex PCR, lists solely in-frame clones and lacks some. This repertoire comprises 80,000 or so clones; its ten largest clones make up around 1.1%. J lost 0 bases, V lost 0 bases, and 2 bases had no gene match. Germline loops: CDR1 SGHRS, CDR2 YFSETQ. There are 16 residues in the CDR3. The TCR was taken from a woman aged 30 to 39 in good health and CMV-seronegative. The chain links TRBV5-1 to TRBJ2-3; TRBD2 matches 9 bases. Specimen: PBMCs. The CDR3 DNA reads TGCGCCAGCAGCTTGGAAACTAGCGGGAGCACAGATACGCAGTATTTT. Its protein is CASSLETSGSTDTQYF.